The present TCR beta chain was sequenced within a study of shared clonotypes between healthy human individuals (dated by TCRdb to 2019 to 2021). Context from the whole study: The cohort included three men and a couple of women between 18 and 49 years of age. Each donor's leukapheresis produced roughly between roughly 0.85 and 9.5 billion PBMCs. To increase sequencing depth and limit assay-specific biases, different laboratories used diverse techniques to prepare libraries and sequence TCR repertoires. For each donor, three plates each were used for CD4 naive and CD4 memory, two plates were used for CD8 naive, and one plate was used for CD8 memory. Blood TCR repertoires of roughly five healthy adults were deeply sequenced to estimate repertoire size and the extent of clonotype sharing between individuals. Study-level results and caveats: Because the study included a small number of donors, the genetic and exposure-history diversity represented was limited. Based on pairwise subsampling, the degree of clonotype sharing among donors was expected to be affected by sequencing depth. Naive subsets generally had larger estimated clonotype richness than memory subsets did. Rarefaction of sorted-subset datasets indicated incomplete sequencing despite the large sequencing depth. Approximately 4.8% of naive CD4, 3.5% of naive CD8, roughly 2.4% of memory CD4, and roughly 0.4% of memory CD8 clonotypes were shared across a handful of donors. Compared with non-shared clonotypes, clonotypes shared by all four sorted-subset donors had higher generation probabilities. Sampling was restricted to blood, and TCR repertoires in tissues likely differ from the TCR repertoires found in blood.

TCR CDR3 regions were amplified from genomic DNA by multiplex PCR using the deep immunoSEQ assay. Genomic DNA extracted from each cell subset was distributed evenly over all wells of several immunoSEQ 96-well plates, and each plate served as one replicate. For sorted subsets, 200 ng of genomic DNA, equivalent to some 30,000 T cell genomes, went into each replicate PCR. Purified libraries were quantified with a Qubit 3.0 fluorometer, sized on a Bioanalyzer 2100, and re-quantified with the KAPA Library Quantification kit. Every immunoSEQ 96-well plate was sequenced on a dedicated single-read 150-cycle Illumina NextSeq 550 flow cell. The paper's processing steps were these. The immunoSEQ output contained only junctional sequences without quality scores, so filtering could not match that applied to full-length reads. To assign V/J genes and CDR3, sequences were annotated against IMGT germline references using PyIR, a Python wrapper for IgBLAST v1.9. Any read was removed if the V/J assignment was weak (E-value above 1e-6), the CDR3 was missing, or the read contained stop codons, out-of-frame junctions, or ambiguous translated residues. V3J clonotypes were defined by identical inferred V gene, J gene, and CDR3 amino acid sequence. Percentage overlap between repertoires was calculated by dividing the number of shared unique clonotypes by the size of the smaller repertoire. Repertoire richness was assessed with RTK rarefaction, the Chao1 estimator, and Recon v2.1 estimates of unobserved clonotypes. For all TCRbeta clonotypes obtained by the gDNA method from four donors, generation probabilities were computed with OLGA. TCRdb carries this immuneACCESS record with in-frame sequences only. Its versions omit some clonotypes, under half of them owing to an unresolved V gene in the studies checked, with the rest unexplained. The V and J calls and clone size come from that table; D and trimming were worked out from the DNA. A total of some 2,000,000 clones appear in this sample, 85% to 95% of them only once. 0.13% of the sample is in the top ten clones.

Comment on this clone: Its antigen has not been determined. The sample holds no much larger clone one base away, and base qualities are not on file.

The germline V gene sets CDR1 to SNHLY and CDR2 to FYNNEI. Taken from cysteine to phenylalanine, the CDR3 has 11 residues. CDR3 DNA only is kept here, 33 bases in frame from base 1. Deletion took 2 bases off V and 8 bases off J, with a span of 6 bases between the germline ends. Healthy HIV-negative adults with no recently reported acute infections or vaccinations were included as donors. All donors were Caucasian adults living in Nashville, Tennessee, USA. CD4+ T cells were enriched through magnetic negative selection, after which naive cells were positively selected on CD45RA and the remaining negative fraction served as the memory subset. After blood collection by leukapheresis, PBMCs were isolated using Ficoll-Histopaque density gradient centrifugation and then cryopreserved in the vapor phase of liquid nitrogen. Analytical flow cytometry was used to check the purity and quantity of each magnetically sorted T cell population. Each sorted fraction had its genomic DNA isolated and then quantified by UV absorbance on a Nanodrop 2000c.

This receptor chain uses TRBV2 and TRBJ2-5, with the D gene not clear enough to name. This TCR derives from a man aged 18 to 30 in good health. Sequencing input: naive CD4+ T cells sorted from blood. The meaning of the sample's cell subset or site label: CD45RA+ positively selected. The CDR3 protein sequence reads: CASSEQSTQYF. At the DNA level, the sequence is TGTGCCAGCAGTGAACAGAGCACCCAGTACTTC.